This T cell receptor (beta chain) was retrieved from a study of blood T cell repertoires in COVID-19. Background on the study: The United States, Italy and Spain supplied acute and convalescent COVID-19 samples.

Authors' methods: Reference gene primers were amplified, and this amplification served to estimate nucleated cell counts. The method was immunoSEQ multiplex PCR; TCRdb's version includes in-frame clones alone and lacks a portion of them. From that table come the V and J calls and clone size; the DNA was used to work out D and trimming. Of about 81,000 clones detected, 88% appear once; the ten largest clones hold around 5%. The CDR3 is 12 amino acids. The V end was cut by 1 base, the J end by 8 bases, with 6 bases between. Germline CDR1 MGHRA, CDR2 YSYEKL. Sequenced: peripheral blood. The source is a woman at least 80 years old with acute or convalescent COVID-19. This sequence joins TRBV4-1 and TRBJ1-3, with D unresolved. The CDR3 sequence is CASSQGVDTIYF. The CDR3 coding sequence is TGCGCCAGCAGCCAAGGAGTTGACACCATATATTTT.